Listed here are 20 T cell receptor beta chains from one sample, sequenced in a study of cytomegalovirus exposure and HLA in healthy donors. The PCR was carried out with 60 Vbeta primers and 13 Jbeta primers. Clones were read by immunoSEQ multiplex PCR, and TCRdb kept only the in-frame ones, dropping some. Of under 200,000 clones listed, approximately 81% are singletons. Sequences were obtained from PBMCs. The receptors were sampled from a boy between 5 and 17 years old in good health and CMV-seronegative.

This sequence joins TRBV7-9 and TRBJ1-4, with 7 bases matching TRBD1. J was trimmed by 8 bases and V by 4 bases; bases with no gene match: 4. CDR1 SEHNR and CDR2 FQNEAQ come from the germline V gene (reference sequence). The CDR3 contains 13 residues. Here the CDR3 DNA reads TGTGCCAGCAGCTCAGGGGGTCAGGAAAAACTGTTTTTT. This encodes CASSSGGQEKLFF. Based on the CDR3 plus reference TRBV7-9 and TRBJ1-4, the full variable domain is DTGVSQNPRHKITKRGQNVTFRCDPISEHNRLYWYRQTLGQGPEFLTYFQNEAQLEKSRLLSDRFSAERPKGSFSTLEIQRTEQGDSAMYLCASSSGGQEKLFFGSGTQLSVL.

The V call is TRBV18, the J call TRBJ1-1; D is undetermined. CDR1 is KGHSH and CDR2 is LQKENI in the germline V gene. This CDR3 spans 12 amino acids. V shed 3 bases and J shed 2 bases, with 4 bases lying between them. The CDR3 spells CASSPRNTEAFF. The CDR3 DNA reads as TGTGCCAGCTCACCTAGAAACACTGAAGCTTTCTTT.

The gene calls are TRBV30 and TRBJ2-3; D is undetermined. This CDR3 spans 11 amino acids. Trimming removed 6 bases at V and 4 bases at J, with 8 bases between. Germline V lookup: CDR1 GTSNPN, CDR2 SVGIG (reference sequence). CDR3 in DNA: TGTGCCTGCCAGGATTCAGATACGCAGTATTTT. Translated, it gives CACQDSDTQYF.

The chain recombines TRBV5-4 with TRBJ2-1; D is ambiguous. The CDR3 is made up of 11 amino acids. Germline V gene lookup returns CDR1 SGHNT and CDR2 YYREEE (reference sequence). Between the trimmed V and J ends, which lost 3 bases and 9 bases, there was a span of 7 bases. The CDR3 DNA is TGTGCCAGCAGCTCCCGGTCTGAGCAGTTCTTC. Protein product: CASSSRSEQFF.

In its sample, this clone was seen a few times. The chain uses TRBV29-1 and TRBJ2-7; 8 bases match TRBD2. This CDR3 comprises 15 residues. Trimming removed 6 bases from V and 9 bases from J; junction bases left unmatched: 19. CDR1 SQVTM and CDR2 ANQGSEA come from the germline V gene. CDR3 DNA: TGCAGCGTCATCGGCGGGGGGCGTCGGGCGGGGCGGCAGTACTTC. Amino acids: CSVIGGGRRAGRQYF.

The CDR3 sequence: CASRVAGEETQYF. CDR3 nucleotides: TGTGCCAGCAGAGTGGCGGGGGAAGAGACCCAGTACTTC. J is TRBJ2-5 and V is TRBV25-1, with TRBD2 matching 7 bases. V lost 6 bases, J lost 3 bases, and 4 bases stayed unmatched. CDR1 MGHDK and CDR2 SYGVNS come from the germline V gene. The CDR3 length is 13 residues.

The J gene is TRBJ1-6, the V gene TRBV6-4; weak D call: TRBD1 (6 bases). CDR3 length equals 13 residues. The ends were cut back, 4 bases at V and 7 bases at J, with 8 bases in the middle. In germline, CDR1 is MRHNA, CDR2 SNTAGT. DNA of the CDR3: TGTGCCAGCAGTGCAGGGGAAAATTCACCCCTCCACTTT. This codes for CASSAGENSPLHF.

V and J are TRBV5-1 and TRBJ2-7; 7 bases are a match to TRBD1. The germline gives CDR1 SGHRS, CDR2 YFSETQ. This CDR3 has 15 amino acids. V gave up 0 bases and J gave up 0 bases; unmatched junction bases: 3. The CDR3 sequence is CASSLGNRGSYEQYF. In nucleotides, the CDR3 is TGCGCCAGCAGCTTGGGTAACAGGGGCTCCTACGAGCAGTACTTC.

CDR3 sequence: CASSADGGLGAGPRLTQYF. The CDR3 DNA is TGTGCCAGTAGTGCCGACGGGGGCTTAGGAGCGGGACCTCGATTGACCCAGTACTTC. The chain carries TRBV19 and TRBJ2-5, with a possible D match to TRBD2 (7 bases). Trimming removed 5 bases at V and 7 bases at J, with 32 bases between. The V gene's germline CDR1 is LNHDA and CDR2 SQIVND (reference sequence). This CDR3 contains 19 residues. Full variable domain (remainder filled in from reference TRBV19 and TRBJ2-5): DGGITQSPKYLFRKEGQNVTLSCEQNLNHDAMYWYRQDPGQGLRLIYYSQIVNDFQKGDIAEGYSVSREKKESFPLTVTSAQKNPTAFYLCASSADGGLGAGPRLTQYFGPGTRLLVL.

The chain employs TRBV9 and TRBJ1-4, with D unclear. The CDR3 is 17 amino acids. The germline CDR1 and CDR2 sequences are SGDLS and YYNGEE. Trimming cost V 0 bases and J 0 bases, with 12 bases left between them. CDR3 amino acids: CASSVDVSVATNEKLFF. CDR3 DNA: TGTGCCAGCAGCGTAGATGTTTCCGTTGCAACTAATGAAAAACTGTTTTTT.

V gene TRBV4-1 combines with J gene TRBJ2-1, with D possibly matching TRBD2 (7 bases). This CDR3 contains 14 residues. The V gene's germline CDR1 is MGHRA and CDR2 YSYEKL. Trimming took 2 bases from V and 8 from J, leaving 13 bases between them. CDR3 sequence reads: CASSQTRGGDEQFF. In nucleotides, the CDR3 is TGCGCCAGCAGCCAAACTAGGGGGGGGGATGAGCAGTTCTTC.

The CDR3 DNA sequence: TGTGCCAGTAGTACGGGACAGAGCTTTGTTGATGAGCAGTTCTTC. Its protein product is CASSTGQSFVDEQFF. The gene calls are TRBV19 and TRBJ2-1; 7 nucleotides match TRBD1. This CDR3 has 15 amino acids. Trimming cost V 4 bases and J 8 bases; bases outside gene matches: 11. CDR1 and CDR2 from the germline V gene are LNHDA and SQIVND (reference sequence).

This clone was picked up one time. The chain combines TRBV30 with TRBJ1-5; tentative D call: TRBD1 (6 bases). V was pared by 0 bases and J by 7 bases, with 16 bases between. The CDR3 has 15 amino acids. The germline gives CDR1 GTSNPN, CDR2 SVGIG (reference sequence). In DNA form, the CDR3 reads TGTGCCTGGAGTGTACGTGAGGGGGTTGGACAGCCCCAGCATTTT. This codes for CAWSVREGVGQPQHF.

The CDR3 sequence: CASSFKGLKLFF. The DNA for the CDR3 is TGTGCCAGCAGTTTTAAGGGGCTAAAACTGTTTTTT. The rearrangement links TRBV28 to TRBJ1-4; TRBD1 is a possible D gene (5 bases). CDR1 is MDHEN, CDR2 SYDVKM, per germline. V lost 3 bases, J lost 10 bases, and 9 bases lay in between. This CDR3 has 12 amino acids. The complete variable domain, with remaining parts taken from reference TRBV28 and TRBJ1-4, reads DVKVTQSSRYLVKRTGEKVFLECVQDMDHENMFWYRQDPGLGLRLIYFSYDVKMKEKGDIPEGYSVSREKKERFSLILESASTNQTSMYLCASSFKGLKLFFGSGTQLSVL.

The chain uses TRBV7-2 and TRBJ2-1, with 14 nucleotides matching TRBD2. Germline V lookup: CDR1 SGHTA, CDR2 FQGNSA. Losses at the gene ends were 5 bases for V and 8 bases for J; bases not matched to a gene: 8. The CDR3 is 16 residues long. The chain's CDR3 is CASSRTGTSGSDEQFF. The CDR3 coding sequence is TGTGCCAGCAGCAGGACCGGGACTAGCGGGAGCGATGAGCAGTTCTTC. Full variable domain (rest looked up from reference TRBV7-2 and TRBJ2-1): GAGVSQSPSNKVTEKGKDVELRCDPISGHTALYWYRQSLGQGLEFLIYFQGNSAPDKSGLPSDRFSAERTGGSVSTLTIQRTQQEDSAVYLCASSRTGTSGSDEQFFGPGTRLTVL.

The J gene is TRBJ2-7, the V gene TRBV18, with 7 bases fitting TRBD1. With 3 bases clipped from V and 2 bases from J, the junction kept 4 bases outside the gene matches. CDR1 is KGHSH and CDR2 is LQKENI in the germline V gene. The CDR3 has 14 amino acids. CDR3 protein: CASSPRDSTYEQYF. The CDR3 DNA reads TGTGCCAGCTCACCTCGGGACAGTACCTACGAGCAGTACTTC. The variable domain in full, completed from reference TRBV18 and TRBJ2-7, reads NAGVMQNPRHLVRRRGQEARLRCSPMKGHSHVYWYRQLPEEGLKFMVYLQKENIIDESGMPKERFSAEFPKEGPSILRIQQVVRGDSAAYFCASSPRDSTYEQYFGPGTRLTVT.

The chain has TRBV30 and TRBJ2-2; D not certain. This CDR3 region has 12 residues. Germline CDR1 GTSNPN, CDR2 SVGIG (reference sequence). Trimming left V 2 bases short and J 4 bases short, with 5 bases between. CDR3 sequence reads: CAWSLGTGELFF. In DNA form, the CDR3 reads TGTGCCTGGAGTCTAGGCACCGGGGAGCTGTTTTTT.

The V gene is TRBV6-9, the J gene TRBJ2-5, with 9 bases identical to TRBD2. Germline V CDR1 and CDR2: MNHGY, SVAAGI. With V trimmed by 6 bases and J by 4 bases, 9 bases remained unmatched. The CDR3 loop spans 15 amino acids. The CDR3 nucleotides are TGTGCCAGCAGCGGCGGGCGGGGGGGCTCAGAGACCCAGTACTTC. Residues: CASSGGRGGSETQYF.

This rearrangement joins TRBV18 to TRBJ2-3, with D hard to call. From germline, CDR1 is KGHSH and CDR2 LQKENI. The CDR3 spans 11 residues. V lost 6 bases to trimming and J lost 3 bases, with 4 bases between them. The CDR3 loop reads CASSQTDTQYF. The DNA of the CDR3 is TGTGCCAGCTCCCAGACAGATACGCAGTATTTT.

J is TRBJ1-1 and V is TRBV13; 7 bases line up with TRBD1. J gave up 3 bases and V 4 bases, and 5 bases lay outside the gene matches. Germline V gene data show CDR1 as PRHDT and CDR2 as FYEKMQ (reference sequence). This CDR3 is 14 amino acids long. Here the CDR3 DNA reads TGTGCCAGCAGCTCGATTACAGGGGACACTGAAGCTTTCTTT. Its protein is CASSSITGDTEAFF.